What follows are 20 T cell receptor beta chains derived from one specimen sequenced in a study of regulatory T cells in long-lasting Graves disease. Construction of TCR beta libraries relied on iRepertoire HTBI primers and on Arm-PCR targeting CDR3 regions. TCRdb re-analysed the multiplex PCR reads in MiXCR, keeping a single row per CDR3 protein. The sample has fewer than 350,000 distinct CDR3 sequences, 18% seen once. The time point here: newly diagnosed GD, antithyroid drugs for less than 3 months. TCR sequences were obtained from RNA taken from PBMCs. This specimen consisted of peripheral blood mononuclear cells (PBMCs), obtained at new diagnosis, from a patient treated with antithyroid drugs. These TCRs come from a female donor with Graves disease.

This clonotype was detected ten times or more. The rearrangement uses TRBV28 and TRBJ1-2, with D hard to call. The germline V and J ends were trimmed by 6 bases and 4 bases, with 15 bases remaining between them. In germline, CDR1 is MDHEN, CDR2 SYDVKM. The length of the CDR3 is 14 residues. CDR3 in DNA: TGTGCCAGCAGACGAATCGGTGGCACCTATGGCTACACCTTC. Protein product: CASRRIGGTYGYTF.

This clonotype was observed at least ten times. V usage is TRBV6-5 and J usage is TRBJ1-1; the D is unclear. Germline V gene lookup returns CDR1 MNHEY and CDR2 SVGAGI. V dropped 4 bases and J dropped 2 bases, with 14 bases sitting between them. This CDR3 comprises 15 residues. The CDR3 protein is CASSSMGVSNTEAFF. The CDR3 nucleotides read TGTGCCAGCAGTTCCATGGGCGTGTCAAACACTGAAGCTTTCTTT.

The table lists this clonotype with many counts. The chain carries TRBV12-3 or TRBV12-4 and TRBJ1-4; D call uncertain. V lost 1 base to trimming and J lost 16 bases, with 10 bases between them. The CDR3 sequence is 11 residues long. CDR3 sequence: CASSLGENPFF. The DNA for the CDR3 is TGTGCCAGCAGTTTAGGGGAAAACCCGTTTTTT.

The V and J genes are TRBV11-1 and TRBJ2-1; no clear D. Germline assignment: CDR1 SGHAT and CDR2 FQDESV (reference sequence). Trimming removed 1 base from V and 4 bases from J, with 11 bases in between. The CDR3 extends over 15 amino acids. The CDR3, as DNA: TGTGCCAGCAGCTTAGACCGGCACGAATACAATGAGCAGTTCTTC. Its protein product is CASSLDRHEYNEQFF.

V usage is TRBV25-1 and J usage is TRBJ2-5; perhaps TRBD1 as D (6 bases). This CDR3 comprises 13 residues. V lost 7 bases, J lost 6 bases, and 15 bases lay in between. CDR1 and CDR2 (germline): MGHDK, SYGVNS. CDR3 sequence (DNA): TGTGCCAGCACCCACAGGGACGGAAAGACCCAGTACTTC. This encodes CASTHRDGKTQYF.

This clonotype has just a few counts. The chain couples TRBV14 to TRBJ2-5; the D gene is possibly TRBD1 (6 bases). V was trimmed by 4 bases and J by 3 bases, leaving 9 bases between them. Germline loops: CDR1 SGHDN, CDR2 FVKESK. The CDR3 consists of 13 residues. The CDR3 loop is CASSPDSEETQYF. The CDR3 DNA reads TGTGCCAGCAGCCCGGACAGCGAAGAGACCCAGTACTTC.

Ten or more counts support this clonotype. V is TRBV29-1 and J is TRBJ1-1, with a possible D match to TRBD1 (5 bases). Deletions cut 7 bases from V and 3 bases from J, with 18 bases between. The CDR3 consists of 14 residues. Germline CDR1 and CDR2: SQVTM and ANQGSEA. This chain's CDR3 is CSGHWGGVDTEAFF. DNA of the CDR3: TGCAGCGGCCACTGGGGGGGAGTGGACACTGAAGCTTTCTTT.

This sequence joins TRBV30 and TRBJ2-1, with 14 nucleotides matching TRBD2. V was pared by 3 bases and J by 7 bases, with 8 bases of the junction left unmatched. The CDR3 spans 16 residues. The germline gives CDR1 GTSNPN, CDR2 SVGIG (reference sequence). CDR3 DNA sequence: TGTGCCTGGAGGCAGGGACTAGCGGGAGTTCGTAATGAGCAGTTCTTC. Its translation is CAWRQGLAGVRNEQFF.

Comments on this clonotype: A read error likely explains this, since a far larger clone differs by one base. The V call is TRBV11-2, the J call TRBJ2-1, with no clear D. Trimming cost V 1 base and J 9 bases, with 10 bases left between them. The length of the CDR3 is 13 residues. Germline values: CDR1 SGHAT, CDR2 FQNNGV. The CDR3 sequence: CASSLVGTPEQFF. CDR3 nucleotide sequence: TGTGCCAGCAGCTTAGTTGGTACGCCTGAGCAGTTCTTC.

V usage is TRBV18 and J usage is TRBJ2-1, with 10 bases matching TRBD1. Per the germline V gene, CDR1 is KGHSH and CDR2 is LQKENI. Losses at the gene ends were 3 bases for V and 5 bases for J; bases not matched to a gene: 4. This CDR3 has 15 amino acids. The CDR3 DNA reads TGTGCCAGCTCACCGGGGACAGGGGTAAACAATGAGCAGTTCTTC. Residues: CASSPGTGVNNEQFF.

This clonotype was detected a few times. The CDR3 DNA reads as TGTGCCAGCACCTGGACGTGGTCGACCGCCTTCAGCAAAAACATTCAGTACTTC. Protein product: CASTWTWSTAFSKNIQYF. The rearrangement uses TRBV5-5 and TRBJ2-4; D gene ambiguous. The V gene's germline CDR1 is SGHKS and CDR2 YYEKEE (reference sequence). The CDR3 is made up of 18 amino acids. The ends were cut back, 6 bases at V and 3 bases at J, with 25 bases in the middle. The full variable domain, its missing parts supplied by reference TRBV5-5 and TRBJ2-4, is DAGVTQSPTHLIKTRGQQVTLRCSPISGHKSVSWYQQVLGQGPQFIFQYYEKEERGRGNFPDRFSARQFPNYSSELNVNALLLGDSALYLCASTWTWSTAFSKNIQYFGAGTRLSVL.

At least ten counts were recorded for this clonotype. The CDR3 nucleotides are TGTGCCAGTAGTCCGACCTCCTCCGGGACGGATTACAATGAGCAGTTCTTC. Its protein product is CASSPTSSGTDYNEQFF. This sequence joins TRBV19 and TRBJ2-1; D assignment may be TRBD1 or TRBD2 (5 bases each). CDR3 length equals 17 residues. Trimming pared 5 bases from V and 4 bases from J, leaving 21 bases between. Per germline, CDR1 LNHDA and CDR2 SQIVND (reference sequence). Filled out from reference TRBV19 and TRBJ2-1, the complete variable domain reads DGGITQSPKYLFRKEGQNVTLSCEQNLNHDAMYWYRQDPGQGLRLIYYSQIVNDFQKGDIAEGYSVSREKKESFPLTVTSAQKNPTAFYLCASSPTSSGTDYNEQFFGPGTRLTVL.

This clonotype has at least ten counts. This chain uses TRBV3-1 with TRBJ2-2; 14 nucleotides agree with TRBD2. Looked up from germline, CDR1 is LGHDT and CDR2 is YNNKEL (reference sequence). The junction had 5 bases not matched to a gene; V was cut back by 4 bases and J by 1 base. CDR3 length: 18 residues. CDR3 DNA: TGTGCCAGCAGCCTCCTCGGACTAGCGGGGGGGAACACCGGGGAGCTGTTTTTT. Amino acid sequence: CASSLLGLAGGNTGELFF.

This clonotype was seen only once. A read error is likely here: a far larger clone is one base away. The chain carries TRBV2 and TRBJ2-1; possibly TRBD2 for D (5 bases). The CDR3 loop spans 13 amino acids. Trimming left V 5 bases short and J 13 bases short, with 18 bases between. Germline V gene lookup returns CDR1 SNHLY and CDR2 FYNNEI. The CDR3: CASSPGIGETQFF. CDR3 DNA: TGTGCCAGCAGTCCCGGGATAGGAGAGACCCAGTTCTTC.

This chain joins TRBV5-4 and TRBJ1-5; D gene ambiguous. This CDR3 is 12 amino acids long. Trimming shortened V by 9 bases and J by 4 bases, and 11 bases separated the two germline ends. The germline CDR1 and CDR2 sequences are SGHNT and YYREEE (reference sequence). The CDR3 nucleotides read TGTGCCAAAGAGACCGAGAATCAGCCCCAGCATTTT. Protein: CAKETENQPQHF.

V is TRBV6-2 or TRBV6-3 and J is TRBJ2-3; 11 bases match TRBD2. V gave up 5 bases and J gave up 4 bases; unmatched junction bases: 5. There are 15 residues in the CDR3. CDR1 and CDR2 from the germline V gene are MNHEY and SVGEGT. This CDR3 is CASSELAGDADTQYF. CDR3 nucleotides: TGTGCCAGCAGTGAACTAGCGGGAGATGCAGATACGCAGTATTTT.

Ten or more counts support this clonotype. This chain links TRBV12-3 or TRBV12-4 with TRBJ2-7, with D perhaps TRBD2 (6 bases). The length of the CDR3 is 13 residues. Trimming cost V 10 bases and J 0 bases, with 13 bases left between them. For the CDR3, the DNA is TGTGCCACCTCGGACGGGAGCTCCTACGAGCAGTACTTC. It codes for CATSDGSSYEQYF.

This clonotype was detected many times. The chain employs TRBV6-1 and TRBJ1-2, with D possibly matching TRBD1 (6 bases). Trimming stripped 5 bases from V and 7 bases from J, with 23 bases between. Germline V gene sequence: CDR1 MNHNS, CDR2 SASEGT. The CDR3 is 16 amino acids. The CDR3 bases are TGTGCCAGCAGTCCAGTAGGGGGTGTTGGATTTGCTGGCTACACCTTC. This codes for CASSPVGGVGFAGYTF.

In this sample, this clonotype turned up many times. The rearrangement joins TRBV28 to TRBJ2-7; D not resolved. The CDR3 is 14 residues long. The germline V gene has CDR1 MDHEN and CDR2 SYDVKM. The V gene lost 2 bases and the J gene lost 0 bases, with 8 bases spanning the gap. CDR3 in amino acids: CASSLAESSYEQYF. CDR3 sequence (DNA): TGTGCCAGCAGTTTAGCGGAGAGCTCCTACGAGCAGTACTTC. Together with reference TRBV28 and TRBJ2-7, the CDR3 gives the full variable domain: DVKVTQSSRYLVKRTGEKVFLECVQDMDHENMFWYRQDPGLGLRLIYFSYDVKMKEKGDIPEGYSVSREKKERFSLILESASTNQTSMYLCASSLAESSYEQYFGPGTRLTVT.

The V gene is TRBV12-3 or TRBV12-4, the J gene TRBJ1-5; 7 bases agree with TRBD1. Unmatched junction bases numbered 10, after V lost 2 bases and J lost 6 bases. This CDR3 has 16 residues. In nucleotides, the CDR3 is TGTGCCAGCAGTTTAAGGGCAGGGGGTAAGAGTCAGCCCCAGCATTTT. This translates into CASSLRAGGKSQPQHF.